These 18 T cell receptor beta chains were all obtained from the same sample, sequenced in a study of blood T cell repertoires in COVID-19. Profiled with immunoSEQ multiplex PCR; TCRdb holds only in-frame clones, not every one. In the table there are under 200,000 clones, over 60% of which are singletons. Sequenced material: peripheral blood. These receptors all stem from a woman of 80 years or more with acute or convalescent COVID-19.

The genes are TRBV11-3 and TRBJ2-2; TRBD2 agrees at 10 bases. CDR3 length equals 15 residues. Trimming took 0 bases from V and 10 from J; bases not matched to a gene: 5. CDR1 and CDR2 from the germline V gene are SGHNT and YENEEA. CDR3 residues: CASSLDLSGRVELFF. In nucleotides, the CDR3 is TGTGCCAGCAGCTTAGATCTCAGCGGGAGGGTGGAGCTGTTTTTT.

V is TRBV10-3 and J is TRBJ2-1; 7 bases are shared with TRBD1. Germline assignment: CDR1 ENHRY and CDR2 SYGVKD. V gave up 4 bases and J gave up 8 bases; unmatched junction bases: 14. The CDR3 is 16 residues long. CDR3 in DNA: TGTGCCATCAGTGTATCGACAGGGAAGGGCTCGGATGAGCAGTTCTTC. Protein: CAISVSTGKGSDEQFF.

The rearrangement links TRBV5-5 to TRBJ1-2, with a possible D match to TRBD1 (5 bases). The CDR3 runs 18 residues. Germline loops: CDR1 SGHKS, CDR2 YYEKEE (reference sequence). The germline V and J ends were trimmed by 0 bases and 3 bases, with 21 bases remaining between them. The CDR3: CASSLEWYKGRVYYGYTF. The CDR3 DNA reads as TGTGCCAGCAGCTTGGAATGGTACAAGGGGCGCGTTTACTATGGCTACACCTTC.

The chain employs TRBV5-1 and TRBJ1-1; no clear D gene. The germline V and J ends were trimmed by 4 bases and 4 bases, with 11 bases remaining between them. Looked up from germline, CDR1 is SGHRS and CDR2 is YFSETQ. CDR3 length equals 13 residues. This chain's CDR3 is CASSQEPGTEAFF. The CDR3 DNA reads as TGCGCCAGCAGCCAGGAACCCGGCACTGAAGCTTTCTTT.

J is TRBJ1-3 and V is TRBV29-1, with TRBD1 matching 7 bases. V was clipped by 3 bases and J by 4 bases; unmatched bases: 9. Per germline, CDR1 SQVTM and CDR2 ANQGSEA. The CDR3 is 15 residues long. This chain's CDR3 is CSVEQDRDIGNTIYF. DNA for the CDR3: TGCAGCGTTGAGCAAGACAGGGATATAGGAAACACCATATATTTT.

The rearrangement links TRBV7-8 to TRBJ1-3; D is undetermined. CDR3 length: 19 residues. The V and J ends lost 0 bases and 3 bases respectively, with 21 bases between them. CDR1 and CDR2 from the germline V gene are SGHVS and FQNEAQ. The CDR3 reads CASSLAMFGVSRRGNTIYF. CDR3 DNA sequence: TGTGCCAGCAGCTTAGCCATGTTCGGAGTATCACGGCGTGGAAACACCATATATTTT.

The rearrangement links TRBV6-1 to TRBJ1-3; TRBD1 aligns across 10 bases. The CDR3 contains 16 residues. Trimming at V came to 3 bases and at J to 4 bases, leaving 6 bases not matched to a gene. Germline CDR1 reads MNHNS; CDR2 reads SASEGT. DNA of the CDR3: TGTGCCAGCAGTGACCGACAGGGGGCAGGAGGAAACACCATATATTTT. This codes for CASSDRQGAGGNTIYF.

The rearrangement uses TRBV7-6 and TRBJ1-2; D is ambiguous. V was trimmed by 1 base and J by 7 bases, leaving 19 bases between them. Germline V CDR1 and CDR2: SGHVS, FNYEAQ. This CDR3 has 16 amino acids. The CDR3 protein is CASSLVPNSTPLGYTF. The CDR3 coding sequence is TGTGCCAGCAGCTTAGTACCGAATAGCACGCCTCTTGGCTACACCTTC.

The DNA of the CDR3 is TGTGCCAGCAGCGCTGACAGACACTCTGGAAACACCATATATTTT. Translated, it gives CASSADRHSGNTIYF. This sequence joins TRBV6-5 and TRBJ1-3; D may be TRBD1 (5 bases). CDR3 length equals 15 residues. With 6 bases removed from V and 0 bases from J, the gap between germline ends came to 12 bases. Germline CDR1 reads MNHEY; CDR2 reads SVGAGI.

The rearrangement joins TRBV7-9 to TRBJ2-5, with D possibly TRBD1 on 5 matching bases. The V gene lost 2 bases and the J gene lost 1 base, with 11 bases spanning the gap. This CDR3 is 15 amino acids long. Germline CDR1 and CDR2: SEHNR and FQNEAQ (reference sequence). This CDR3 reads CASSLRRQPQETQYF. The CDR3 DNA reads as TGTGCCAGCAGCTTAAGGAGACAGCCCCAAGAGACCCAGTACTTC.

The CDR3 DNA sequence: TGTGCCAGCAGCCCGATAGCGGGGGTTGAGACCCAGTACTTC. Translating gives CASSPIAGVETQYF. The chain has TRBV3-1 (or the pseudogene TRBV3-2) and TRBJ2-5; 9 nucleotides agree with TRBD2. Germline CDR1 reads LGHDT; CDR2 reads YNNKEL (reference sequence). The CDR3 consists of 14 residues. The V and J ends lost 4 bases and 5 bases, in that order; junction bases with no gene match: 5.

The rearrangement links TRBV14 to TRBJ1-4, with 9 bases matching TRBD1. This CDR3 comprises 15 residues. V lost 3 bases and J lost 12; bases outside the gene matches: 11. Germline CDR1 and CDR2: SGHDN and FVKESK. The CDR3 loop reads CASSHITGGVNQLFF. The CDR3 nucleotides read TGTGCCAGCAGCCACATAACAGGGGGCGTGAATCAACTGTTTTTT.

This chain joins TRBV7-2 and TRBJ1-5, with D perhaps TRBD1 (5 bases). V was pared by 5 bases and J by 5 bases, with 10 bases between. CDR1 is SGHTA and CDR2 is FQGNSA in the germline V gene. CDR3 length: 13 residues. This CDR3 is CASSSDSDQPQHF. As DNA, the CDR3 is TGTGCCAGCAGCAGCGACAGTGATCAGCCCCAGCATTTT.

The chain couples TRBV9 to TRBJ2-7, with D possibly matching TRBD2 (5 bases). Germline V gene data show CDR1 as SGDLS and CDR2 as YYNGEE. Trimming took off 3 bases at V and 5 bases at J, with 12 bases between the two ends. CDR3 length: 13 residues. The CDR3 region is CASSGTVDNEQYF. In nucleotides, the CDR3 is TGTGCCAGCAGCGGGACTGTCGACAACGAGCAGTACTTC.

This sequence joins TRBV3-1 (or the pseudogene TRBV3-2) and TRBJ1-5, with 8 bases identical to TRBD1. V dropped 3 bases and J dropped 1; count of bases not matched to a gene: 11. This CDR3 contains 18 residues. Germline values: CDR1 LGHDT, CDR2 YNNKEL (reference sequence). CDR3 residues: CASSHWTGSGGSNQPQHF. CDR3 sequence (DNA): TGTGCCAGCAGCCATTGGACAGGGTCGGGGGGAAGCAATCAGCCCCAGCATTTT.

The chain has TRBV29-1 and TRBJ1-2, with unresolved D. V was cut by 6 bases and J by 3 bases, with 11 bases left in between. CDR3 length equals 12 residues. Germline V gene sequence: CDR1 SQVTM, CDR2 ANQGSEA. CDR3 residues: CSVAYVDYGYTF. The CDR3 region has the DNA TGCAGCGTCGCGTATGTGGACTATGGCTACACCTTC.

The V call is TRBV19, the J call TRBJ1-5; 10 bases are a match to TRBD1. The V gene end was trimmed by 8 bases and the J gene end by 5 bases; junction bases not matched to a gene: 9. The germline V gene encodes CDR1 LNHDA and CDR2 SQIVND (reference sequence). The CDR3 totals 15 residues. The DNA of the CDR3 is TGTGCCAGTCATACCGGGACAGGGGAACATCAGCCCCAGCATTTT. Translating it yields CASHTGTGEHQPQHF.

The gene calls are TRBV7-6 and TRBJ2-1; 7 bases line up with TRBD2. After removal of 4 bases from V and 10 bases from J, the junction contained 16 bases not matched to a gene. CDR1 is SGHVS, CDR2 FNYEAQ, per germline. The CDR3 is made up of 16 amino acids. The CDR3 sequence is CASSYRAGVAAQEQFF. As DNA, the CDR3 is TGTGCCAGCAGCTACCGGGCGGGGGTAGCCGCCCAAGAGCAGTTCTTC. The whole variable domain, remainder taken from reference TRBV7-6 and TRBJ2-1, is GAGVSQSPRYKVTKRGQDVALRCDPISGHVSLYWYRQALGQGPEFLTYFNYEAQQDKSGLPNDRFSAERPEGSISTLTIQRTEQRDSAMYRCASSYRAGVAAQEQFFGPGTRLTVL.